This T cell receptor (beta chain) was recovered during a study of T cell repertoires in cytomegalovirus infection. Study context: Public TCR beta signatures were indicative of both CMV infection and a matching HLA type.

In its sample, this clonotype was seen many times. Its specificity is unknown. CDR1 and CDR2 (germline): DFQATT, SNEGSKA (reference sequence). With 7 bases clipped from V and 0 bases from J, the junction kept 5 bases outside the gene matches. This CDR3 spans 13 amino acids. TCRdb redid the calling of the reads with MiXCR, one entry per CDR3 protein. The sample consists of about 490,000 distinct CDR3 sequences, around 11% of them appearing once. Whole-study results and caveats: The response measured ex vivo was dominated by TCR beta clonotypes (HLA-C-restricted and CMV-specific). Summed frequency of public TCR beta families distinguished CMV carriers with the relevant HLA.

The specimen sequenced was PBMCs. This receptor was identified in a human donor in good health (CMV status not recorded). Some clones in this sample may be carry-over from other donors' samples. V is TRBV20-1 and J is TRBJ1-1; the match to TRBD1 covers 7 bases. The CDR3 is CSGGDSLNTEAFF. The CDR3 bases are TGCAGTGGTGGGGACAGTTTGAACACTGAAGCTTTCTTT.